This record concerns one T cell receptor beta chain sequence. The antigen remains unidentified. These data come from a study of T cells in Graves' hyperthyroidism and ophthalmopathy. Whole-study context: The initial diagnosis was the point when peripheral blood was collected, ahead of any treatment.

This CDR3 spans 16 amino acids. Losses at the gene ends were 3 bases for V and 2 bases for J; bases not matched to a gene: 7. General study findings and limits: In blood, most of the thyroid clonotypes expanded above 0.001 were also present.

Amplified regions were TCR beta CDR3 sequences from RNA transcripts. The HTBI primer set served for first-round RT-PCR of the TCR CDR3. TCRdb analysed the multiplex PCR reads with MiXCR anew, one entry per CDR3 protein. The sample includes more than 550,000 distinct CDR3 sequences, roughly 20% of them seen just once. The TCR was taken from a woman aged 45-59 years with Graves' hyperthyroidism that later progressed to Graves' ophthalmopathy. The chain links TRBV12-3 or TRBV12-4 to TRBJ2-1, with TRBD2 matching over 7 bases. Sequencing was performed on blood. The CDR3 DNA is TGTGCCAGCAGTTTTAGTGGCGGGGGAACCTACAATGAGCAGTTCTTC. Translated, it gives CASSFSGGGTYNEQFF.